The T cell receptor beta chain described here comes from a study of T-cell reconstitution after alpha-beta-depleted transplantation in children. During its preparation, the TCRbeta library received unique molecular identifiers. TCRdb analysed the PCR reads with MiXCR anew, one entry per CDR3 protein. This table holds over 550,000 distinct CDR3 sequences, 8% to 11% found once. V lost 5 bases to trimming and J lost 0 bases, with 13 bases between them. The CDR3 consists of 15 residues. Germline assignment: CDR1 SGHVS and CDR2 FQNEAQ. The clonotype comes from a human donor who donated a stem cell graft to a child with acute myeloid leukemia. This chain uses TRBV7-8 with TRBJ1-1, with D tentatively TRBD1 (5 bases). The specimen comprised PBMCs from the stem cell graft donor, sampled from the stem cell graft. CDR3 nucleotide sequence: TGTGCCAGCAGCACCAGACAGACGATGAACACTGAAGCTTTCTTT. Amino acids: CASSTRQTMNTEAFF.